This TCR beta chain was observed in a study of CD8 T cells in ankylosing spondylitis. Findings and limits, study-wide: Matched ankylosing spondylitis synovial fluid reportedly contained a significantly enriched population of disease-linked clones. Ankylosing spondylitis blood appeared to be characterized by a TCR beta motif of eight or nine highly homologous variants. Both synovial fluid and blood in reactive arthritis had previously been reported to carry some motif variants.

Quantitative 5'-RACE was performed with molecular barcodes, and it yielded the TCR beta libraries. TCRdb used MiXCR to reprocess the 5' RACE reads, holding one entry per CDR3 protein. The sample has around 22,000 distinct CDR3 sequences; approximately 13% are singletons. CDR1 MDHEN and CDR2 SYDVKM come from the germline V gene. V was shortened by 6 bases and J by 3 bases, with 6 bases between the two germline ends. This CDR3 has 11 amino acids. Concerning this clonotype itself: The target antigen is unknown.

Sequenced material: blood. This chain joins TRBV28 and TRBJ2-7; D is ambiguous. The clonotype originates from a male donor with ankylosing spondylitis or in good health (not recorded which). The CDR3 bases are TGTGCCAGCAGGGGCAACTACGAGCAGTACTTC. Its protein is CASRGNYEQYF.